This T cell receptor (beta chain) was profiled in a study of shared clonotypes between healthy human individuals. Study-wide background: Plates per donor: three CD4 naive, three CD4 memory, two CD8 naive, one CD8 memory. Broader study findings: Sampling included only blood; tissue repertoires likely differ.

Germline CDR1 SGHTA, CDR2 FQGTGA. The CDR3 consists of 14 residues. V dropped 5 bases and J dropped 2 bases, with 12 bases sitting between them. Repertoires were generated with immunoSEQ multiplex PCR, while TCRdb's copy carries only in-frame clones and drops some. The profile shows some 2,100,000 clones, under 97% of them singletons. On this clone: Its antigen is unknown.

Sequenced sample: naive CD4+ T cells sorted from blood. Subset described: CD45RA+ positively selected. The clonotype originates from a man in his late teens or twenties in good health. The V call is TRBV7-3, the J call TRBJ1-2, with D hard to call. Here the CDR3 reads CASSAGPDNYGYTF. The DNA for the CDR3 is TGTGCCAGCAGCGCCGGACCGGACAACTATGGCTACACCTTC.